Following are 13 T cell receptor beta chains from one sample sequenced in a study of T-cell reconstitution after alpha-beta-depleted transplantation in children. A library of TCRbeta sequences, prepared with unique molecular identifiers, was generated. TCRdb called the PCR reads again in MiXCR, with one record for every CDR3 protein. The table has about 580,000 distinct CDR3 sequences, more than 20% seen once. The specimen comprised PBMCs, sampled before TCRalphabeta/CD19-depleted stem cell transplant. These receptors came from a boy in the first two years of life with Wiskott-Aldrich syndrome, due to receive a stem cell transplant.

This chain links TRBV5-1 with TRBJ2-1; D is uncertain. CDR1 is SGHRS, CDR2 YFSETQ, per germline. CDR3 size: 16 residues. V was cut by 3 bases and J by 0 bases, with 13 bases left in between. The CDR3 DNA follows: TGCGCCAGCAGCTCCTATCTTCTGAGCTCCTACAATGAGCAGTTCTTC. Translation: CASSSYLLSSYNEQFF.

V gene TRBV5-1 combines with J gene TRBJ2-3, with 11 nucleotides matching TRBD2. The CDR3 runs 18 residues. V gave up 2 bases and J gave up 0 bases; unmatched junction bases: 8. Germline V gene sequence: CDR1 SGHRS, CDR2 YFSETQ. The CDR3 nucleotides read TGCGCCAGCAGCTTTACTAGCGGGAGCGGGACTAGCACAGATACGCAGTATTTT. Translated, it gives CASSFTSGSGTSTDTQYF. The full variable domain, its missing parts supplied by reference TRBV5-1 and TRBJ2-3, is KAGVTQTPRYLIKTRGQQVTLSCSPISGHRSVSWYQQTPGQGLQFLFEYFSETQRNKGNFPGRFSGRQFSNSRSEMNVSTLELGDSALYLCASSFTSGSGTSTDTQYFGPGTRLTVL.

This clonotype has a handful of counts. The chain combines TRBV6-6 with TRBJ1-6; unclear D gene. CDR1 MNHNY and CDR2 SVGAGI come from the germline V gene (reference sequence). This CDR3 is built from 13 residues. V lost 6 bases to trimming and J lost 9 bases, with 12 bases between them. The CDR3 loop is CASSSAEGSPLHF. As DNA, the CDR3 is TGTGCCAGCAGCTCTGCCGAGGGTTCACCCCTCCACTTT.

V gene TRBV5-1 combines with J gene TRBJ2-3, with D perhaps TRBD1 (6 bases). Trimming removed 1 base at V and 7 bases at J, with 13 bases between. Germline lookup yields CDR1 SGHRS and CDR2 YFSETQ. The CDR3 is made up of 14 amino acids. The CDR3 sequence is CASSLSAGTNTQYF. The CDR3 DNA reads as TGCGCCAGCAGCTTGTCCGCCGGGACAAATACGCAGTATTTT.

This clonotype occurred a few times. The CDR3 nucleotides are TGTGCCTGGAGTGTACGGGGACAGTCCTTCCTTAAGGGAGGAAACACCATATATTTT. As protein: CAWSVRGQSFLKGGNTIYF. V usage is TRBV30 and J usage is TRBJ1-3, with 7 bases lining up with TRBD1. The V gene end was trimmed by 0 bases and the J gene end by 4 bases; junction bases not matched to a gene: 18. The CDR3 is 19 amino acids. The germline V gene encodes CDR1 GTSNPN and CDR2 SVGIG (reference sequence).

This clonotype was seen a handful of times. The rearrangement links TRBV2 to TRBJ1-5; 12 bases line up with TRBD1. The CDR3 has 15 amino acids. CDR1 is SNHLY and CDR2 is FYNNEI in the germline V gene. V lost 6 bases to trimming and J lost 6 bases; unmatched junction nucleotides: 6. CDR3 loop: CASSGTGGEGQPQHF. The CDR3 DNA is TGTGCCAGCAGCGGGACAGGGGGCGAGGGTCAGCCCCAGCATTTT.

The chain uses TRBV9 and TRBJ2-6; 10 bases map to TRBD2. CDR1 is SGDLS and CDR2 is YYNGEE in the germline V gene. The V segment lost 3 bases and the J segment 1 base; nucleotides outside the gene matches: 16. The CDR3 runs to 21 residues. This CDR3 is CASSADLAGVTILSGANVLTF. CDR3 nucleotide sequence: TGTGCCAGCAGCGCGGACCTAGCGGGAGTTACCATCCTGTCTGGGGCCAACGTCCTGACTTTC.

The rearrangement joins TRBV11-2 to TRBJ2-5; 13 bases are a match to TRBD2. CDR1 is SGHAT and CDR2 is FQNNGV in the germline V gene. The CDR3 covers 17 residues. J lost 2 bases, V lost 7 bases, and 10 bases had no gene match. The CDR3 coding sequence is TGTGCCAGCACCTACAGGATGGGACTAGCGGGGCAAGAGACCCAGTACTTC. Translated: CASTYRMGLAGQETQYF.

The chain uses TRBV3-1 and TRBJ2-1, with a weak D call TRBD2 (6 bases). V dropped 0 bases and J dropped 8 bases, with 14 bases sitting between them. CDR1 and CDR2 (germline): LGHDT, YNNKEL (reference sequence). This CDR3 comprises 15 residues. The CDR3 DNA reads TGTGCCAGCAGCCAAGAACCGGGAGATCACCATGAGCAGTTCTTC. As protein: CASSQEPGDHHEQFF.

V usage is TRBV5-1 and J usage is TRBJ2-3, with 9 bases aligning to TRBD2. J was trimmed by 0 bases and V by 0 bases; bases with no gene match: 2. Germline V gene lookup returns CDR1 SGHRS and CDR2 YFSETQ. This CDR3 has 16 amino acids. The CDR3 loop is CASSLVGLASTDTQYF. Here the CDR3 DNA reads TGCGCCAGCAGCTTGGTTGGACTAGCGAGCACAGATACGCAGTATTTT.

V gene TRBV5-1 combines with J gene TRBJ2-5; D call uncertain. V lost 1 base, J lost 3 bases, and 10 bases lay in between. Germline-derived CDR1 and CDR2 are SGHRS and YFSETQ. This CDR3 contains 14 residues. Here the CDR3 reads CASSLYSPEETQYF. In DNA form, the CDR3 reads TGCGCCAGCAGCTTGTATTCACCAGAAGAGACCCAGTACTTC.

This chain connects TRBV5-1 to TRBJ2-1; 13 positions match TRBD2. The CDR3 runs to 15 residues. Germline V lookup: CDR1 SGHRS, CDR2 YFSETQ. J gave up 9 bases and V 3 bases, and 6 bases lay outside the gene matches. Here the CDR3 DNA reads TGCGCCAGCAGCTCGCAACTAGCGGGAGGGCCTGAGCAGTTCTTC. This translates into CASSSQLAGGPEQFF.

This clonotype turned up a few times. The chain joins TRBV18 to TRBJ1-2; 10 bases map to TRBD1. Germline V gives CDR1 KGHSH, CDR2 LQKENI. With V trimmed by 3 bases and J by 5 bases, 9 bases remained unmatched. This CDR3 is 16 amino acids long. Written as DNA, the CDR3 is TGTGCCAGCTCACCCATCCGACAGGGGGCGGATTATGGCTACACCTTC. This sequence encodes CASSPIRQGADYGYTF.